This T cell receptor (beta chain) is drawn from a study of blood T cell repertoires in COVID-19. Germline CDR1 and CDR2: SEHNR and FQNEAQ (reference sequence). The CDR3 has 15 residues. Repertoires were generated with immunoSEQ multiplex PCR, while TCRdb's copy carries only in-frame clones and drops some. This table holds 250,000 to 300,000 clones, roughly 80% found once. Comment on this clone: An end of the junction does not agree with germline; a read error may underlie this.

The sequence came from a young man with acute COVID-19. The sequenced sample consisted of PBMCs or T cells enriched from blood (not recorded which). V gene TRBV7-9 combines with J gene TRBJ2-1, with 9 bases lining up with TRBD2. CDR3 DNA sequence: TGTGCCAGCAGCGTAGCGGGAGTCTCCTACAATGAGCAGTTCTTC. As protein: CASSVAGVSYNEQFF. The variable domain in full, with the rest retrieved from reference TRBV7-9 and TRBJ2-1, is DTGVSQNPRHKITKRGQNVTFRCDPISEHNRLYWYRQTLGQGPEFLTYFQNEAQLEKSRLLSDRFSAERPKGSFSTLEIQRTEQGDSAMYLCASSVAGVSYNEQFFGPGTRLTVL.